These 14 T cell receptor beta chains came from one sample sequenced in a study of shared clonotypes between healthy human individuals. The protocol was immunoSEQ multiplex PCR, while the TCRdb copy is restricted to in-frame clones and leaves out a portion. The table has about 710,000 clones, over 60% seen once. The sequenced sample was memory CD4+ T cells sorted from blood. The subset: CD45RA-negative fraction. These TCRs come from a woman aged 25 to 45 in good health.

The chain recombines TRBV7-2 with TRBJ2-3; D is uncertain. Germline assignment: CDR1 SGHTA and CDR2 FQGNSA. The CDR3 extends over 12 amino acids. V dropped 1 base and J dropped 4 bases, with 3 bases sitting between them. The CDR3 is CASSLDADTQYF. CDR3 nucleotide sequence: TGTGCCAGCAGCTTAGATGCAGATACGCAGTATTTT.

This clone came up once. V usage is TRBV11-3 and J usage is TRBJ1-5, with 8 bases identical to TRBD1. The CDR3 loop spans 17 amino acids. V shed 2 bases and J 7 bases; nucleotides not matched to a gene: 13. Germline V gives CDR1 SGHNT, CDR2 YENEEA. The DNA for the CDR3 is TGTGCCAGCAGCTTAACCCCCAGGGGGCGCGGGGACCAGCCCCAGCATTTT. This sequence encodes CASSLTPRGRGDQPQHF.

This chain uses TRBV9 with TRBJ2-3, with 16 bases that match TRBD2. V gave up 4 bases and J gave up 5 bases; unmatched junction bases: 4. The CDR3 contains 16 residues. Germline lookup yields CDR1 SGDLS and CDR2 YYNGEE. The CDR3 loop reads CASSSGLAGGGDTQYF. CDR3 DNA sequence: TGTGCCAGCAGCTCGGGACTAGCGGGAGGGGGAGATACGCAGTATTTT.

V is TRBV9 and J is TRBJ1-1, with 7 bases identical to TRBD1. The CDR3 has 15 residues. The V gene end was trimmed by 3 bases and the J gene end by 1 base; junction bases not matched to a gene: 6. From germline, CDR1 is SGDLS and CDR2 YYNGEE. The CDR3 nucleotides read TGTGCCAGCAGCGCGCGTCGGACAGGGAACACTGAAGCTTTCTTT. It specifies CASSARRTGNTEAFF.

V and J are TRBV27 and TRBJ2-3; no definite D call. Germline V lookup: CDR1 MNHEY, CDR2 SMNVEV (reference sequence). This CDR3 contains 14 residues. Trimming removed 7 bases at V and 0 bases at J, with 11 bases between. The CDR3 DNA reads TGTGCCAGCACCAGGAAGTCTAGCACAGATACGCAGTATTTT. Translating gives CASTRKSSTDTQYF.

The chain employs TRBV7-3 and TRBJ2-5; D is possibly TRBD1 or TRBD2 (6 bases each). V gave up 2 bases and J gave up 5 bases, with 21 bases separating them. This CDR3 has 17 residues. From germline, CDR1 is SGHTA and CDR2 FQGTGA. The CDR3 region has the DNA TGTGCCAGCAGCTTATGGGGGCGCGGGAATTATTGGGAGACCCAGTACTTC. Protein sequence: CASSLWGRGNYWETQYF.

This sequence joins TRBV11-3 and TRBJ2-2, with a possible D match to TRBD1 (6 bases). With 5 bases removed from V and 1 base from J, the gap between germline ends came to 8 bases. CDR1 is SGHNT, CDR2 YENEEA, per germline. The CDR3 covers 14 residues. The CDR3 here is CASSPGQNTGELFF. The CDR3 DNA reads TGTGCCAGCAGCCCGGGACAGAACACCGGGGAGCTGTTTTTT.

This chain joins TRBV5-4 and TRBJ1-1; D remains ambiguous. The germline V gene encodes CDR1 SGHNT and CDR2 YYREEE (reference sequence). V was shortened by 4 bases and J by 1 base, with 14 bases between the two germline ends. The CDR3 totals 15 residues. For the CDR3, the DNA is TGTGCCAGCAGCACTGGTGGAGTTCGGAACACTGAAGCTTTCTTT. Its protein product is CASSTGGVRNTEAFF.

The count of this clone is one. The chain is built from TRBV5-1 and TRBJ2-5; 7 nucleotides match TRBD1. The V gene end was trimmed by 4 bases and the J gene end by 4 bases; junction bases not matched to a gene: 10. This CDR3 spans 15 amino acids. Germline V gives CDR1 SGHRS, CDR2 YFSETQ. The CDR3 loop reads CASSPTGTSGETQYF. The CDR3 DNA follows: TGCGCCAGCAGCCCGACAGGGACCTCGGGAGAGACCCAGTACTTC.

This clone was counted a few times. CDR3 protein: CASSKGVPGGPHYEQYF. DNA of the CDR3: TGTGCCAGCAGCAAAGGGGTTCCGGGAGGGCCTCACTACGAGCAGTACTTC. The chain links TRBV21-1 to TRBJ2-7; the table's D gene call, TRBD2, was not cross checked with the DNA. TRBV21-1 is recorded as a pseudogene. The CDR3 covers 17 residues.

The chain employs TRBV19 and TRBJ1-4; D unclear. V lost 3 bases to trimming and J lost 4 bases, with 9 bases between them. This CDR3 has 14 residues. CDR1 is LNHDA and CDR2 is SQIVND in the germline V gene (reference sequence). The DNA of the CDR3 is TGTGCCAGTAGTATCGGACGGTATAATGAAAAACTGTTTTTT. Protein: CASSIGRYNEKLFF.

In its sample, this clone was seen a few times. This chain links TRBV4-2 with TRBJ2-1; 8 bases agree with TRBD2. V dropped 1 base and J dropped 7; count of bases not matched to a gene: 12. The germline CDR1 and CDR2 sequences are LGHNA and YNFKEQ. The CDR3 length is 17 residues. The CDR3 region has the DNA TGTGCCAGCAGCCAAGCCGAGGGGAGCGGGAGAGCGAATGAGCAGTTCTTC. Protein: CASSQAEGSGRANEQFF.

This clone ranks as medium-sized (0.01 to 0.1%). The chain is built from TRBV15 and TRBJ1-5; no definite D call. The CDR3 runs 13 residues. Germline values: CDR1 LNHNV, CDR2 YYDKDF (reference sequence). The V end lost 4 bases, the J end lost 6 bases, and 10 bases lay between the germline ends. In DNA, the CDR3 is TGTGCCACCAGCACTCAACGGAGTCAGCCCCAGCATTTT. Its translation is CATSTQRSQPQHF.

The CDR3 is CASRSQGSSTDTQYF. The CDR3 nucleotides are TGTGCCAGCAGGTCACAGGGAAGTAGTACAGATACGCAGTATTTT. This chain links TRBV2 with TRBJ2-3; possible D gene TRBD1, 6 bases. The CDR3 is 15 residues long. Between the trimmed V and J ends, which lost 6 bases and 3 bases, there was a span of 16 bases. Germline CDR1 is SNHLY and CDR2 is FYNNEI. Filled out from reference TRBV2 and TRBJ2-3, the complete variable domain reads EPEVTQTPSHQVTQMGQEVILRCVPISNHLYFYWYRQILGQKVEFLVSFYNNEISEKSEIFDDQFSVERPDGSNFTLKIRSTKLEDSAMYFCASRSQGSSTDTQYFGPGTRLTVL.